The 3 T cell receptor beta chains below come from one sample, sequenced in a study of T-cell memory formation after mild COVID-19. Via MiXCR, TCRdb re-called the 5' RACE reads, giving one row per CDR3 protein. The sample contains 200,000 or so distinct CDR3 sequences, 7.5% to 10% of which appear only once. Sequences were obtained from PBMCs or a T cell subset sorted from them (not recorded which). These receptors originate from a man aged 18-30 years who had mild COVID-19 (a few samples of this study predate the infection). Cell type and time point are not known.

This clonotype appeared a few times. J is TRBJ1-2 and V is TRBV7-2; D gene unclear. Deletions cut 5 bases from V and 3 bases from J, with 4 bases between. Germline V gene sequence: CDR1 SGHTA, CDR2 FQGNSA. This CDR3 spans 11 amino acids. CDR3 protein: CASSPDYGYTF. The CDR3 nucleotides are TGTGCCAGCAGCCCAGACTATGGCTACACCTTC.

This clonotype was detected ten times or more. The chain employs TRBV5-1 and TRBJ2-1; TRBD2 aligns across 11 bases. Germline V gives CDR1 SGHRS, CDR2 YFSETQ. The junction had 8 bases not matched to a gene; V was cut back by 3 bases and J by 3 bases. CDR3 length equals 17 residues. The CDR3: CASSSSPSGGIYNEQFF. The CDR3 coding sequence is TGCGCCAGCAGCTCGAGCCCTAGCGGGGGGATCTACAATGAGCAGTTCTTC.

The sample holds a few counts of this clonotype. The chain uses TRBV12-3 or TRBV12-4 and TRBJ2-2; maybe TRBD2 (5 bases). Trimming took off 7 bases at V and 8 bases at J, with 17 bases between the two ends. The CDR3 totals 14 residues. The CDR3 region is CASNDGEPLGELFF. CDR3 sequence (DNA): TGTGCCAGCAACGACGGGGAACCTTTGGGGGAGCTGTTTTTT.